This record concerns one TCR beta chain sequence. Clones were read by immunoSEQ multiplex PCR, and TCRdb kept only the in-frame ones, dropping some. The sample has 15,000 to 25,000 clones, over 80% seen once. This sample is part of a study of T cells in localized non-small cell lung cancer. The CDR3 consists of 14 residues. V trimming: 4 bases; J trimming: 0 bases; junction bases outside the gene matches: 3. CDR1 is LNHDA and CDR2 is SQIVND in the germline V gene (reference sequence). The chain links TRBV19 to TRBJ2-7, with 7 bases identical to TRBD2. The sequence derives from a male donor aged 60 or over with stage I squamous cell lung carcinoma. The source material was peripheral blood, sampled before any cancer treatment. The CDR3 reads CASSTQRGSYEQYF. The CDR3 coding sequence is TGTGCCAGTAGTACCCAGCGGGGCTCCTACGAGCAGTACTTC.